The text below deals with one TCR beta chain. As yet, its antigen is unknown. Produced via immunoSEQ multiplex PCR; TCRdb's table is partial and in-frame only. Among tens of thousands of clones listed, 85% to 90% were seen once. Looked up from germline, CDR1 is SGDLS and CDR2 is YYNGEE. The V gene end was trimmed by 4 bases and the J gene end by 8 bases; junction bases not matched to a gene: 13. The CDR3 has 16 residues. This entry comes from a study of cytomegalovirus exposure and HLA in healthy donors. Study information: It was reported in a later analysis that the approximately 110 validation repertoires used the same platform as the roughly 700 first-cohort repertoires.

General study results and limits: A few CMV-associated chains proved CMV antigen-specific in vitro. Many donors carried some public TCRs, although rarity characterized most TCR sequences. In the roughly 120 validation repertoires, 94% of cluster scores exceeded 0, per a later analysis.

The receptor was derived from a woman in her late teens or twenties in good health and CMV-seronegative. The specimen sequenced was PBMCs. V is TRBV9 and J is TRBJ2-1, with 9 bases lining up with TRBD2. CDR3 protein: CASSLRGIAGDHEQFF. CDR3 nucleotide sequence: TGTGCCAGCAGCCTTAGAGGGATAGCGGGAGATCATGAGCAGTTCTTC.